Shown below are 13 T cell receptor beta chains from a single sample sequenced in a study of memory CD4+ T cells and cytomegalovirus serostatus. The table came from immunoSEQ multiplex PCR; TCRdb's copy has only in-frame clones and leaves some out. Among about 50,000 clones, roughly four fifths were seen once, and the ten largest hold over 0.55%. The sort gate was single viable CD3+CD4+CD8-CD45RO+ cells for memory CD4+ T cells. Specimen: memory CD4+ T cells from blood. The origin of the receptors is an adult in good health and CMV-seronegative.

The chain is built from TRBV5-4 and TRBJ2-2, with a weak D call TRBD1 (5 bases). V shed 0 bases and J shed 4 bases, with 13 bases lying between them. CDR3 length: 16 residues. Germline CDR1 SGHNT, CDR2 YYREEE (reference sequence). This CDR3 is CASSLAGRAATGELFF. CDR3 DNA sequence: TGTGCCAGCAGCTTGGCCGGCAGGGCTGCCACCGGGGAGCTGTTTTTT. Full variable domain (outside the CDR3, taken from reference TRBV5-4 and TRBJ2-2): ETGVTQSPTHLIKTRGQQVTLRCSSQSGHNTVSWYQQALGQGPQFIFQYYREEENGRGNFPPRFSGLQFPNYSSELNVNALELDDSALYLCASSLAGRAATGELFFGEGSRLTVL.

The J gene is TRBJ2-1, the V gene TRBV5-1, with TRBD2 matching over 10 bases. Trimming removed 0 bases from V and 8 bases from J; junction bases left unmatched: 5. This CDR3 region has 15 residues. CDR1 is SGHRS, CDR2 YFSETQ, per germline. As DNA, the CDR3 is TGCGCCAGCAGCTTGGACGGGACTAGCGTTTATGAGCAGTTCTTC. This sequence encodes CASSLDGTSVYEQFF.

The genes are TRBV6-4 and TRBJ2-7; 9 bases match TRBD1. This CDR3 region has 15 residues. V lost 3 bases, J lost 3 bases, and 6 bases stayed unmatched. CDR1 MRHNA and CDR2 SNTAGT come from the germline V gene. CDR3 nucleotide sequence: TGTGCCAGCAGTGAACCACCGGGACAGGGCTACGAGCAGTACTTC. Protein product: CASSEPPGQGYEQYF.

The chain uses TRBV11-2 and TRBJ2-7; 8 bases fit TRBD2. The CDR3 runs to 18 residues. The germline V gene encodes CDR1 SGHAT and CDR2 FQNNGV. Germline trimming cut 5 bases from V and 0 bases from J; bases unmatched to any gene: 15. Here the CDR3 reads CASSPGALSSGGSYEQYF. Written as DNA, the CDR3 is TGTGCCAGCAGCCCAGGGGCGCTGTCAAGCGGGGGCTCCTACGAGCAGTACTTC.

V is TRBV7-2 and J is TRBJ2-5, with D tentatively TRBD2 (5 bases). This CDR3 has 15 residues. CDR1 is SGHTA, CDR2 FQGNSA, per germline. V shed 4 bases and J shed 5 bases, with 17 bases lying between them. The CDR3 protein is CASSSRLNPRETQYF. The DNA of the CDR3 is TGTGCCAGCAGCTCGCGACTAAATCCCCGGGAGACCCAGTACTTC.

This sequence joins TRBV28 and TRBJ1-4, with 8 bases aligning to TRBD1. The V and J ends lost 6 bases and 8 bases, in that order; junction bases with no gene match: 2. CDR1 and CDR2 from the germline V gene are MDHEN and SYDVKM. The CDR3 length is 12 residues. The CDR3 loop is CASSRGREKLFF. CDR3 nucleotides: TGTGCCAGCAGCAGGGGGCGCGAAAAACTGTTTTTT.

The chain links TRBV4-1 to TRBJ2-4; D uncertain. This CDR3 region has 16 residues. Germline values: CDR1 MGHRA, CDR2 YSYEKL. V gave up 0 bases and J gave up 8 bases, with 17 bases separating them. CDR3 residues: CASSQDPPPGLHIQYF. CDR3 DNA: TGCGCCAGCAGCCAAGACCCGCCCCCAGGTTTGCACATTCAGTACTTC.

This chain connects TRBV6-5 to TRBJ1-6, with TRBD1 as a possible D gene (5 bases). Germline values: CDR1 MNHEY, CDR2 SVGAGI. Trimming left V 2 bases short and J 6 bases short, with 11 bases between. There are 15 residues in the CDR3. The CDR3, as DNA: TGTGCCAGCAGTTACGACTTCCAGGGTAATTCACCCCTCCACTTT. It specifies CASSYDFQGNSPLHF.

The table lists this clone with a few counts. The CDR3 DNA follows: TGCGCCAGCAGCCCAGGGGGCGCCAGGAACACTGAAGCTTTCTTT. Its protein is CASSPGGARNTEAFF. The V and J genes are TRBV5-1 and TRBJ1-1; TRBD1 matches at 8 bases. The CDR3 is 15 amino acids. The J segment lost 1 base and the V segment lost 4 bases, leaving 6 bases of the junction unmatched. Germline lookup yields CDR1 SGHRS and CDR2 YFSETQ.

The rearrangement uses TRBV7-6 and TRBJ2-3; 13 bases are shared with TRBD2. V lost 4 bases and J lost 1; bases outside the gene matches: 2. The CDR3 length is 16 residues. Germline values: CDR1 SGHVS, CDR2 FNYEAQ. The CDR3: CASSSGLAGGTDTQYF. The CDR3 DNA sequence: TGTGCCAGCAGCTCCGGACTAGCGGGGGGCACAGATACGCAGTATTTT.

In nucleotides, the CDR3 is TGTGCCAGCAGCGTACGGGACAAAGCGCAGTATTTT. It is translated as CASSVRDKAQYF. The rearrangement uses TRBV5-4 and TRBJ2-3; possible D gene TRBD1, 6 bases. Germline V gene lookup returns CDR1 SGHNT and CDR2 YYREEE (reference sequence). V lost 4 bases to trimming and J lost 10 bases, with 13 bases between them. The CDR3 totals 12 residues.

The genes are TRBV28 and TRBJ1-2, with D possibly being TRBD1 (5 bases). This CDR3 contains 15 residues. Germline CDR1 MDHEN, CDR2 SYDVKM. The V end lost 5 bases, the J end lost 6 bases, and 19 bases lay between the germline ends. The CDR3 DNA follows: TGTGCCAGCAGTCTCGCTCAGGGCTTTAGGGATGGCTACACCTTC. Amino acids: CASSLAQGFRDGYTF.

The rearrangement links TRBV6-5 to TRBJ1-4, with D unclear. Germline lookup yields CDR1 MNHEY and CDR2 SVGAGI. Between the trimmed V and J ends, which lost 0 bases and 3 bases, there was a span of 8 bases. The CDR3 totals 15 residues. The DNA for the CDR3 is TGTGCCAGCAGTTACTCCCACGGGCCTAATGAAAAACTGTTTTTT. It yields the protein CASSYSHGPNEKLFF.